Described below is a single T cell receptor (beta chain) sequence and its context. Antigen specificity is unknown. This sample is part of a study of cytomegalovirus exposure and HLA in healthy donors. Notes on the study in general: The study had only CMV serostatus as immune exposure information.

The PCR was carried out with 60 Vbeta primers and 13 Jbeta primers. Method: immunoSEQ multiplex PCR; TCRdb's copy keeps in-frame clones and lacks some. This sample has 200,000 to 250,000 clones, with 75% to 85% found just once. The CDR3 sequence is 13 residues long. Trimming cost V 6 bases and J 7 bases, with 15 bases left between them. Germline V gene data show CDR1 as LNHDA and CDR2 as SQIVND (reference sequence). The specimen sequenced was PBMCs. The receptor's source is a woman aged 35 to 49 in good health and CMV-seronegative. The chain combines TRBV19 with TRBJ1-2; TRBD1 is a possible D gene (6 bases). CDR3: CASSDTGYSGYTF. The DNA of the CDR3 is TGTGCCAGTAGCGACACAGGGTACAGTGGCTACACCTTC. The variable domain in full, with the rest retrieved from reference TRBV19 and TRBJ1-2, is DGGITQSPKYLFRKEGQNVTLSCEQNLNHDAMYWYRQDPGQGLRLIYYSQIVNDFQKGDIAEGYSVSREKKESFPLTVTSAQKNPTAFYLCASSDTGYSGYTFGSGTRLTVV.